These 14 T cell receptor beta chains originate from one sample sequenced in a study of human versus mouse CDR3 diversity and MHC coevolution. TCRdb keeps only in-frame clones here, not all; method: immunoSEQ multiplex PCR. The table has about 81,000 clones, about 94% seen once. The sequenced sample was naive CD4+ T cells from blood. Subset of the sample: CD45RO-negative CD62L-positive naive CD4 T cells. These receptors were collected from a person between 25 and 70 years old in good health.

J is TRBJ2-4 and V is TRBV27; 7 bases line up with TRBD1. Germline CDR1 reads MNHEY; CDR2 reads SMNVEV (reference sequence). Trimming cost V 5 bases and J 0 bases; bases outside gene matches: 7. CDR3 length: 16 amino acids. This CDR3 reads CASSPTDRVAKNIQYF. In DNA form, the CDR3 reads TGTGCCAGCAGTCCGACCGACAGGGTAGCCAAAAACATTCAGTACTTC.

On this clone itself: The sample has other DNA sequences that encode this CDR3 too. The chain links TRBV9 to TRBJ2-2; 10 bases agree with TRBD1. The ends lost 1 base at V and 5 bases at J; junction bases unmatched: 2. The CDR3 is made up of 15 amino acids. Germline values: CDR1 SGDLS, CDR2 YYNGEE. CDR3 sequence reads: CASSVRDRGTGELFF. The CDR3 bases are TGTGCCAGCAGCGTACGGGACAGGGGAACCGGGGAGCTGTTTTTT.

This rearrangement joins TRBV29-1 to TRBJ1-1; maybe TRBD1 (6 bases). Germline V lookup: CDR1 SQVTM, CDR2 ANQGSEA. The CDR3 extends over 13 amino acids. V was clipped by 2 bases and J by 4 bases, with 11 bases between them. CDR3 region: CSVEQGWSTEAFF. Written as DNA, the CDR3 is TGCAGCGTTGAACAGGGGTGGAGCACTGAAGCTTTCTTT. The entire variable domain, with the rest obtained from reference TRBV29-1 and TRBJ1-1, is as follows: SAVISQKPSRDICQRGTSLTIQCQVDSQVTMMFWYRQQPGQSLTLIATANQGSEATYESGFVIDKFPISRPNLTFSTLTVSNMSPEDSSIYLCSVEQGWSTEAFFGQGTRLTVV.

CDR3 DNA sequence: TGTGCCAGCTCTGGCGGGGGGGGCCAGGATACGCAGTATTTT. It codes for CASSGGGGQDTQYF. The chain combines TRBV5-4 with TRBJ2-3, with 9 positions matching TRBD2. This CDR3 spans 14 amino acids. CDR1 and CDR2 from the germline V gene are SGHNT and YYREEE (reference sequence). J was trimmed by 6 bases and V by 7 bases; bases with no gene match: 9.

CDR3 residues: CASSFKTSSYEQYF. In DNA form, the CDR3 reads TGTGCCAGCAGTTTTAAGACTAGCTCCTACGAGCAGTACTTC. The V and J genes are TRBV27 and TRBJ2-7; maybe TRBD2 (6 bases). Trimming removed 3 bases from V and 0 bases from J, with 9 bases in between. There are 14 residues in the CDR3. Germline V CDR1 and CDR2: MNHEY, SMNVEV (reference sequence).

The chain employs TRBV9 and TRBJ1-1; D is undetermined. Trimming stripped 4 bases from V and 1 base from J, with 14 bases between. The CDR3 is 15 amino acids. Per the germline V gene, CDR1 is SGDLS and CDR2 is YYNGEE. CDR3 in DNA: TGTGCCAGCAGCTACGGAGGTAGAAAGAACACTGAAGCTTTCTTT. Translated: CASSYGGRKNTEAFF.

The CDR3 reads CASSLGGMNTEAFF. The CDR3, as DNA: TGTGCCAGCAGCTTGGGAGGGATGAACACTGAAGCTTTCTTT. This chain connects TRBV11-3 to TRBJ1-1; no reliable D call. Germline lookup yields CDR1 SGHNT and CDR2 YENEEA. The germline V and J ends were trimmed by 3 bases and 0 bases, with 8 bases remaining between them. This CDR3 spans 14 amino acids.

The chain employs TRBV5-4 and TRBJ1-2, with 9 nucleotides matching TRBD1. The CDR3 is 15 amino acids. The J segment lost 6 bases and the V segment lost 1 base, leaving 7 bases of the junction unmatched. Germline V gene sequence: CDR1 SGHNT, CDR2 YYREEE (reference sequence). CDR3 in DNA: TGTGCCAGCAGCTTGTATACAGGGGGCCCGCATGGCTACACCTTC. This codes for CASSLYTGGPHGYTF.

This chain links TRBV7-9 with TRBJ1-5; D not certain. CDR1 SEHNR and CDR2 FQNEAQ come from the germline V gene (reference sequence). Trimming stripped 1 base from V and 1 base from J, with 5 bases between. This CDR3 has 14 residues. The CDR3 DNA reads as TGTGCCAGCAGCTTAGAGCGAAGCAATCAGCCCCAGCATTTT. Translation gives CASSLERSNQPQHF.

This clone has only one observation. The rearrangement links TRBV7-9 to TRBJ1-2, with D unclear. V lost 1 base to trimming and J lost 3 bases, with 15 bases between them. The CDR3 has 16 residues. Germline assignment: CDR1 SEHNR and CDR2 FQNEAQ (reference sequence). The CDR3 loop reads CASSLEDPGADYGYTF. Written as DNA, the CDR3 is TGTGCCAGCAGCTTAGAGGACCCGGGAGCCGACTATGGCTACACCTTC.

The chain uses TRBV28 and TRBJ2-5; perhaps TRBD2 as D (6 bases). The CDR3 runs to 15 residues. The ends were cut back, 3 bases at V and 1 base at J, with 12 bases in the middle. Germline V gives CDR1 MDHEN, CDR2 SYDVKM. CDR3 in DNA: TGTGCCAGCAGTTTCGGAGGGGCCGCCCAAGAGACCCAGTACTTC. It translates to CASSFGGAAQETQYF. The entire variable domain, with the rest obtained from reference TRBV28 and TRBJ2-5, is as follows: DVKVTQSSRYLVKRTGEKVFLECVQDMDHENMFWYRQDPGLGLRLIYFSYDVKMKEKGDIPEGYSVSREKKERFSLILESASTNQTSMYLCASSFGGAAQETQYFGPGTRLLVL.

The chain is built from TRBV5-6 and TRBJ1-4, with D possibly being TRBD1 (6 bases). The CDR3 extends over 14 amino acids. The V and J ends lost 1 base and 5 bases respectively, with 9 bases between them. Germline V gene sequence: CDR1 SGHDT, CDR2 YYEEEE. In DNA form, the CDR3 reads TGTGCCAGCAGCTTGTGGGGGCGGAATGAAAAACTGTTTTTT. Translating it yields CASSLWGRNEKLFF.

The chain recombines TRBV7-3 with TRBJ2-7; TRBD2 agrees at 8 bases. J lost 3 bases, V lost 3 bases, and 4 bases had no gene match. CDR1 SGHTA and CDR2 FQGTGA come from the germline V gene. This CDR3 has 14 amino acids. CDR3 nucleotides: TGTGCCAGCAGCTTCACTAGCGGAAGCTACGAGCAGTACTTC. It yields the protein CASSFTSGSYEQYF.

The chain carries TRBV7-2 and TRBJ2-7; D is possibly TRBD2 (6 bases). The CDR3 has 14 residues. Germline loops: CDR1 SGHTA, CDR2 FQGNSA. V lost 0 bases, J lost 2 bases, and 8 bases lay in between. The CDR3 region has the DNA TGTGCCAGCAGCTTAGCGTCGGGGGCCTACGAGCAGTACTTC. Its protein product is CASSLASGAYEQYF.